This TCR beta chain was sequenced during a study of radiotherapy plus CTLA-4 blockade in lung cancer. Regarding the study as a whole: Once radiotherapy plus ipilimumab had been given, TCR clones derived from tumor expanded in blood.

A word on this clone: What it binds is not known.

TCRdb keeps only in-frame clones here, not all; method: immunoSEQ multiplex PCR. The table has 80,000 or so clones, 60% to 85% seen once. Germline V lookup: CDR1 SGHTS, CDR2 YDEGEE. The CDR3 covers 14 residues. The V end was cut by 2 bases, the J end by 5 bases, with 12 bases between. The chain is built from TRBV5-8 and TRBJ2-3, with D possibly being TRBD2 (6 bases). The sequenced sample was peripheral blood, obtained from a patient treated with radiotherapy plus ipilimumab. This sequence originates from a human donor with non-small cell lung cancer who had a partial response to radiotherapy plus ipilimumab. Some clones in this sample may be carry-over from other donors' samples. The DNA of the CDR3 is TGTGCCAGCAGCTTAGGGCGGGGTGTAGATACGCAGTATTTT. Its translation: CASSLGRGVDTQYF.